Here is one T cell receptor (beta chain) with its context. Its antigen is not known. Trimming stripped 5 bases from V and 10 bases from J, with 9 bases between. Germline V gene lookup returns CDR1 MNHNY and CDR2 SVGAGI (reference sequence). The CDR3 spans 12 residues. The data derive from a study of cytotoxic CD8 clonotypes in ibrutinib-treated CLL. At the level of the study: The taking of response samples occurred after a median around 11 months of treatment, with a range of 6 to 36.

Only in-frame clones appear in the TCRdb table, and some are missing; sequencing was by immunoSEQ multiplex PCR. Seen here are fewer than 55,000 clones, about 50% observed once, and the top ten hold approximately 28%. Points from the study as a whole: Public clonotypes, rarely seen, contracted or held steady on treatment. Clonality increased at ibrutinib response, then returned toward baseline at progression.

This chain joins TRBV6-6 and TRBJ1-6; no definite D call. The sample was PBMCs, taken after 24 months of ibrutinib treatment. This sequence originates from a human donor with chronic lymphocytic leukemia. CDR3 DNA: TGTGCCAGCAGTCCCCAACAGTCACCCCTCCACTTT. Translated: CASSPQQSPLHF.